The 14 T cell receptor beta chains reported below all come from one sample, sequenced in a study of early T cells in non-severe SARS-CoV-2 infection. A single record per CDR3 protein comes from TCRdb applying MiXCR to the 5' RACE reads. The sample comprises some 80,000 distinct CDR3 sequences, approximately 13% of which are singletons, and about 7% rests with the top ten. The sample comprised whole blood. These receptors originate from an adult who was a healthcare worker with PCR-confirmed SARS-CoV-2 infection or an uninfected control (not recorded which).

Only a few counts were recorded for this clonotype. The CDR3 bases are TGTGCCAGCAGCTTAGCGGGCATTGCGGTCTACACCTTC. Translation: CASSLAGIAVYTF. The rearrangement joins TRBV7-2 to TRBJ1-2, with unresolved D. CDR1 is SGHTA, CDR2 FQGNSA, per germline. This CDR3 has 13 amino acids. Between the trimmed V and J ends, which lost 0 bases and 10 bases, there was a span of 12 bases.

This sequence joins TRBV18 and TRBJ2-7; the match to TRBD1 covers 9 bases. The CDR3 is made up of 17 amino acids. The germline V gene encodes CDR1 KGHSH and CDR2 LQKENI. V shed 3 bases, J shed 0 bases, and the junction held 9 bases outside the gene matches. CDR3 sequence (DNA): TGTGCCAGCTCACCTTCTGGGGGACAGGGAAGCTCCTACGAGCAGTACTTC. This sequence encodes CASSPSGGQGSSYEQYF. Based on the CDR3 plus reference TRBV18 and TRBJ2-7, the full variable domain is NAGVMQNPRHLVRRRGQEARLRCSPMKGHSHVYWYRQLPEEGLKFMVYLQKENIIDESGMPKERFSAEFPKEGPSILRIQQVVRGDSAAYFCASSPSGGQGSSYEQYFGPGTRLTVT.

This clonotype was detected only once. This chain links TRBV11-3 with TRBJ2-1; D unresolved. The CDR3 loop spans 14 amino acids. Per germline, CDR1 SGHNT and CDR2 YENEEA. V lost 0 bases to trimming and J lost 9 bases, with 12 bases between them. The CDR3 region is CASSLDSYWSEQFF. The CDR3 nucleotides read TGTGCCAGCAGCTTAGATAGTTATTGGAGTGAGCAGTTCTTC.

V usage is TRBV20-1 and J usage is TRBJ1-2; D uncertain. Looked up from germline, CDR1 is DFQATT and CDR2 is SNEGSKA (reference sequence). The V end lost 4 bases, the J end lost 0 bases, and 9 bases lay between the germline ends. The CDR3 is made up of 13 amino acids. In DNA, the CDR3 is TGCAGTGCTAACTTAGAAGCTAACTATGGCTACACCTTC. Residues: CSANLEANYGYTF.

This clonotype was observed at least ten times. This sequence joins TRBV6-2 or TRBV6-3 and TRBJ1-2; 8 bases match TRBD1. Germline V gives CDR1 MNHEY, CDR2 SVGEGT. There are 14 residues in the CDR3. The trim removed 7 bases at V and 8 bases at J, leaving 12 bases unmatched. CDR3 nucleotide sequence: TGTGCCAGCATAGACGGACAGGGTCTCGACGGCTACACCTTC. It is translated as CASIDGQGLDGYTF.

The DNA of the CDR3 is TGTGCCAGCACCGCCGGTCTGAACACCGGGGAGCTGTTTTTT. Amino acid sequence: CASTAGLNTGELFF. The V and J genes are TRBV12-3 or TRBV12-4 and TRBJ2-2; D remains unclear. V was trimmed by 7 bases and J by 1 base, leaving 10 bases between them. The CDR3 has 14 residues.

This clonotype was observed a few times. DNA of the CDR3: TGTGCCAGCAGTACTGACACGGACAGTTATAGCAATCAGCCCCAGCATTTT. Translating gives CASSTDTDSYSNQPQHF. The chain employs TRBV6-2 or TRBV6-3 and TRBJ1-5, with D possibly being TRBD1 (6 bases). CDR1 MNHEY and CDR2 SVGEGT come from the germline V gene. The V end was cut by 5 bases, the J end by 0 bases, with 17 bases between. The CDR3 length is 17 residues.

The chain is built from TRBV2 and TRBJ2-7; TRBD2 might be the D (6 bases). The CDR3 extends over 11 amino acids. Looked up from germline, CDR1 is SNHLY and CDR2 is FYNNEI. V was shortened by 6 bases and J by 6 bases, with 9 bases between the two germline ends. The DNA for the CDR3 is TGTGCCAGCAGGGCGGAGGGCGAGCAGTACTTC. This codes for CASRAEGEQYF.

This clonotype was detected many times. The chain is built from TRBV11-2 and TRBJ2-2; TRBD2 matches at 9 bases. The germline gives CDR1 SGHAT, CDR2 FQNNGV. Losses at the gene ends were 2 bases for V and 7 bases for J; bases not matched to a gene: 5. The CDR3 is 15 amino acids. Here the CDR3 reads CASSLWLAGNGELFF. DNA of the CDR3: TGTGCCAGCAGCTTATGGCTAGCGGGGAACGGGGAGCTGTTTTTT.

This clonotype came up a few times. The V call is TRBV5-1, the J call TRBJ1-1; no reliable D call. The CDR3 runs to 12 residues. Trimming removed 4 bases at V and 3 bases at J, with 7 bases between. Germline CDR1 reads SGHRS; CDR2 reads YFSETQ. The CDR3 nucleotides read TGCGCCAGCAGCCGGGAGCACACTGAAGCTTTCTTT. Amino acids: CASSREHTEAFF. Supplemented by reference TRBV5-1 and TRBJ1-1, the full variable domain reads KAGVTQTPRYLIKTRGQQVTLSCSPISGHRSVSWYQQTPGQGLQFLFEYFSETQRNKGNFPGRFSGRQFSNSRSEMNVSTLELGDSALYLCASSREHTEAFFGQGTRLTVV.

V gene TRBV2 combines with J gene TRBJ2-7, with D possibly TRBD2 on 6 matching bases. CDR1 is SNHLY, CDR2 FYNNEI, per germline. The CDR3 spans 14 residues. V lost 7 bases to trimming and J lost 2 bases, with 15 bases between them. The CDR3: CASMEGSGAYEQYF. For the CDR3, the DNA is TGTGCCAGCATGGAGGGATCGGGAGCCTACGAGCAGTACTTC.

This chain uses TRBV15 with TRBJ2-1; weak D call: TRBD2 (6 bases). This CDR3 spans 16 amino acids. V lost 5 bases, J lost 9 bases, and 23 bases lay in between. Germline V gene data show CDR1 as LNHNV and CDR2 as YYDKDF (reference sequence). CDR3 sequence: CATSAYIGTARGEQFF. In DNA, the CDR3 is TGTGCCACCAGCGCTTACATCGGGACTGCCCGGGGTGAGCAGTTCTTC.

The chain recombines TRBV20-1 with TRBJ2-1; no clear D. V was shortened by 3 bases and J by 0 bases, with 12 bases between the two germline ends. The length of the CDR3 is 15 residues. Germline lookup yields CDR1 DFQATT and CDR2 SNEGSKA (reference sequence). Here the CDR3 reads CSASLTSYSYNEQFF. The CDR3 DNA reads TGCAGTGCTAGCCTGACATCCTACTCCTACAATGAGCAGTTCTTC.

The chain has TRBV11-2 and TRBJ2-7; TRBD2 might be the D (6 bases). The CDR3 consists of 14 residues. Germline V CDR1 and CDR2: SGHAT, FQNNGV. V was shortened by 5 bases and J by 3 bases, with 14 bases between the two germline ends. The CDR3: CASSPPTGVYEQYF. DNA of the CDR3: TGTGCCAGCAGCCCCCCGACGGGAGTCTACGAGCAGTACTTC.